The 11 T cell receptor beta chains given below trace back to one sample, sequenced in a study of human T cells and chemical hapten exposure. As for time point: patch test 3, about 24 weeks after DPC sensitization. Treatment specified: therapeutic diphenylcyclopropenone sensitization with weekly scalp DPC. TCRdb re-called the RACE reads with MiXCR, one entry per CDR3 protein. The sample lists about 90,000 distinct CDR3 sequences; roughly 11% were seen once. The source was whole blood, collected in connection with sensitization to the hapten diphenylcyclopropenone (DPC). These receptors originate from a woman younger than 45 with alopecia areata. Some clones in this sample may be carry-over from other donors' samples.

This clonotype appeared many times. V usage is TRBV6-2 or TRBV6-3 and J usage is TRBJ2-7; D unclear. Germline values: CDR1 MNHEY, CDR2 SVGEGT. Deletions cut 8 bases from V and 7 bases from J, with 15 bases between. CDR3 length: 12 residues. This CDR3 reads CASAVSVREQYF. Written as DNA, the CDR3 is TGTGCCAGCGCCGTTTCCGTACGGGAGCAGTACTTC.

This clonotype turned up a few times. V and J are TRBV12-2 and TRBJ2-7; TRBD2, as called in the table, went unchecked against the DNA. TRBV12-2 is tagged as a pseudogene. The CDR3 length is 13 residues. The CDR3 sequence: CASRHGPPYEQYV. CDR3 sequence (DNA): TGTGCAAGTCGCCACGGGCCACCCTACGAGCAGTACGTC.

This clonotype was counted ten times or more. The V and J genes are TRBV11-2 and TRBJ1-3; D not resolved. The V and J ends lost 5 bases and 4 bases respectively, with 6 bases between them. Germline assignment: CDR1 SGHAT and CDR2 FQNNGV. The CDR3 totals 12 residues. The CDR3 sequence is CASSPNGNTIYF. Here the CDR3 DNA reads TGTGCCAGCAGCCCTAACGGAAACACCATATATTTT.

V usage is TRBV7-2 and J usage is TRBJ1-4, with D perhaps TRBD1 (5 bases). Germline assignment: CDR1 SGHTA and CDR2 FQGNSA. Trimming removed 5 bases at V and 10 bases at J, with 23 bases between. This CDR3 contains 16 residues. The chain's CDR3 is CASSPDPGVSVGKLFF. DNA for the CDR3: TGTGCCAGCAGCCCCGATCCGGGGGTTTCGGTAGGAAAACTGTTTTTT.

This clonotype has a handful of counts. V gene TRBV4-3 combines with J gene TRBJ2-6, with 7 bases identical to TRBD2. V gave up 1 base and J gave up 2 bases; unmatched junction bases: 5. The CDR3 consists of 17 residues. Germline lookup yields CDR1 LGHNA and CDR2 YSLEER. The CDR3 DNA follows: TGCGCCAGCAGCCAAGTGGGGGAGGGGACTGGGGCCAACGTCCTGACTTTC. This translates into CASSQVGEGTGANVLTF.

CDR3 protein: CSVAFSSGRGNEQFF. CDR3 nucleotide sequence: TGCAGCGTAGCCTTTTCTAGCGGGAGGGGAAATGAGCAGTTCTTC. The chain uses TRBV29-1 and TRBJ2-1; TRBD2 agrees at 12 bases. With 6 bases clipped from V and 7 bases from J, the junction kept 10 bases outside the gene matches. Germline CDR1 and CDR2: SQVTM and ANQGSEA. There are 15 residues in the CDR3.

This clonotype was counted at least ten times. This chain connects TRBV28 to TRBJ1-1; the match to TRBD1 covers 7 bases. The CDR3 covers 15 residues. Germline CDR1 reads MDHEN; CDR2 reads SYDVKM. Losses at the gene ends were 2 bases for V and 9 bases for J; bases not matched to a gene: 12. The CDR3 nucleotides read TGTGCCAGCAGTTTAGATCAGGGACAGACCTCGAAAGCTTTCTTT. Its protein is CASSLDQGQTSKAFF. Full variable domain (outside the CDR3, taken from reference TRBV28 and TRBJ1-1): DVKVTQSSRYLVKRTGEKVFLECVQDMDHENMFWYRQDPGLGLRLIYFSYDVKMKEKGDIPEGYSVSREKKERFSLILESASTNQTSMYLCASSLDQGQTSKAFFGQGTRLTVV.

This clonotype was seen a handful of times. V and J are TRBV9 and TRBJ1-2; D perhaps matches TRBD1 (5 bases). V was cut by 4 bases and J by 2 bases, with 12 bases left in between. Germline CDR1 and CDR2: SGDLS and YYNGEE. CDR3 length: 14 residues. CDR3 loop: CASSSGTANYGYTF. CDR3 coding DNA: TGTGCCAGCAGCTCTGGGACTGCGAACTATGGCTACACCTTC. The entire variable domain, with the rest obtained from reference TRBV9 and TRBJ1-2, is as follows: DSGVTQTPKHLITATGQRVTLRCSPRSGDLSVYWYQQSLDQGLQFLIQYYNGEERAKGNILERFSAQQFPDLHSELNLSSLELGDSALYFCASSSGTANYGYTFGSGTRLTVV.

There are many counts of this clonotype. This chain joins TRBV10-3 and TRBJ2-7; no firm D call. CDR3 length equals 13 residues. V was pared by 4 bases and J by 0 bases, with 7 bases between. Germline loops: CDR1 ENHRY, CDR2 SYGVKD. CDR3 amino acids: CAISVVSSYEQYF. For the CDR3, the DNA is TGTGCCATCAGTGTAGTAAGCTCCTACGAGCAGTACTTC.

This clonotype was seen ten or more times. The chain joins TRBV7-8 to TRBJ2-3; 7 bases align to TRBD1. The CDR3 is 16 amino acids. The V segment lost 5 bases and the J segment 4 bases; nucleotides outside the gene matches: 12. CDR1 SGHVS and CDR2 FQNEAQ come from the germline V gene. CDR3 DNA sequence: TGTGCCAGCAGCCCAGGTTTAGGGGGCCGCCCAGATACGCAGTATTTT. Amino acids: CASSPGLGGRPDTQYF.

This clonotype was observed many times. V usage is TRBV6-2 or TRBV6-3 and J usage is TRBJ2-7; D perhaps matches TRBD1 (6 bases). V was shortened by 5 bases and J by 3 bases, with 14 bases between the two germline ends. Per the germline V gene, CDR1 is MNHEY and CDR2 is SVGEGT. The CDR3 is made up of 14 amino acids. In nucleotides, the CDR3 is TGTGCCAGCAGTAGATACCGGGACAACTACGAGCAGTACGTC. This gives the protein CASSRYRDNYEQYV.